This T cell receptor beta chain was identified in a study of CD4 T cells in relation to SARS-CoV-2 and coronaviruses (dated by TCRdb to the early 2020s). The study in broad terms: In the ViraFEST assay, PBMCs were cultured with antigen for approximately 9 days, after which TCR beta CDR3s were sequenced to identify clonal expansions specific to the antigen. Expansion assays from other donors in the study were sequenced with a different, Illumina-based TCR-beta assay. The approximately 12 convalescent patients included 8 males and 4 females; two subjects were Hispanic. Across all 12 patients in the full convalescent cohort, ages ranged from about 21 to 75 years, with a median of 38. HLA restriction was mapped for shared crossreactive spike epitopes using patient-derived lymphoblastoid cell lines. The Adaptive Biotechnologies TCR-sequencing kit was used to sequence samples from a few pre-COVID donors and the naive versus memory experiments, while other data came from Illumina-based sequencing. At the level of individual TCR clonotypes, the study measured memory CD4+ T cell crossreactivity between SARS-CoV-2 spike protein and common cold coronavirus spike proteins.

DNA from CEF-cultured naive and memory CD4+ T cells underwent immunoSEQ TCR-beta sequencing at survey level. Per the original workflow: During preprocessing, nonproductive sequences were discarded, as were any CDR3s that did not begin with C, did not end with F or W, or were shorter than 7 amino acids. Antigen-specific clonotypes were called with the MANAFEST web app on the basis of expansion relative to the reference and to other culture wells. To be counted as positive, a clone had to show significant expansion compared with the reference culture, at an FDR below 0.05, in 2 of 3 replicate wells. For a clone to be considered positive, significant expansion relative to all other tandem wells and an odds ratio above 5 were also required. Cultured and uncultured naive and memory CD4+ repertoires were searched for CDR3s previously identified as spike- and CEF-reactive. CDR3 homology was quantified as pairwise Levenshtein distance, calculated with the stringdist R package after three terminal residues were trimmed from each end. TCRdb carries this immuneACCESS record with in-frame sequences only. Its versions omit some clonotypes, under half of them owing to an unresolved V gene in the studies checked, with the rest unexplained. For V, J and clone size, that table is used; D and trimming come from the DNA. This sample comprises about 41,000 clones, roughly 84% of them detected only once. Jointly, the top ten make up over 4% of the sample.

Naive and memory CD4+ T cells were separated from cryopreserved PBMCs through CD4 enrichment, which was followed by EasySep naive CD4+ T cell enrichment. For roughly eleven days, sorted naive or memory CD4+ T cells (approximately 91,000) were cultured at a 1:1 ratio with T cell-depleted PBMCs and CEF peptides. Each peptide culture condition was generally run in triplicate replicate wells. Ficoll-Paque PLUS gradient centrifugation was used to isolate PBMCs from either whole blood or leukapheresis product. PBMCs were either cryopreserved at -140°C or used fresh in the expansion assay. The QIAamp Micro DNA Kit was used to extract genomic DNA from the CD4+ T cells. General findings and caveats noted by the study authors: Small numbers of patients and of tested TCRs limited the study. Compared with monoreactive clones, crossreactive clones had significantly weaker SARS-CoV-2-driven expansion, a result consistent with antigenic imprinting. Crossreactivity analysis centred on spike protein, so crossreactivity against other viral proteins was not assessed. Sequencing naive versus memory cells indicated that the assay picks up memory recall responses, not primary responses primed during culture. Pre-pandemic and post-infection samples were not both contributed by any donor, so tracing of the source of pre-existing responses was limited. Memory CD4+ clonotypes crossrecognizing SARS-CoV-2 and at least one common cold coronavirus spike were found in approximately 65% of donors.

About this clone itself: The specificity of this receptor is unknown. Per-base quality was not reported, and no clone a single base away is much larger than it.

The sequence was obtained from an adult with COVID-19. The sequencing sample was made of naive CD4+ T cells from PBMCs, cultured in vitro. This specimen's cell subset or site label, per the study, means: naive CD4+ T cells isolated by negative enrichment.

The nucleotide sequence reads as follows: TGTGCCAGCACCCCAGGGGGCACAGATACGCAGTATTTT. This codes for CASTPGGTDTQYF. The V and J segments used are TRBV9 and TRBJ2-3; 6 matching bases give a weak D call of TRBD1. The CDR3, cysteine through phenylalanine, is 13 amino acids long. Only CDR3 DNA is held: 39 bases, read in frame from base 1. Cut back by 6 bases and 1 base, the V and J ends lie 9 bases apart. Taken from the germline V gene, the CDR1 and CDR2 loops are SGDLS and YYNGEE.